This T cell receptor beta chain appears in the sequencing data of a study of CD8 T cells in ankylosing spondylitis. Study outcomes and limitations: CD8+ disease-linked clones were present at relatively low frequencies in blood. What appeared characteristic of ankylosing spondylitis blood was a TCR beta motif of fewer than ten highly homologous variants.

Trimming stripped 5 bases from V and 11 bases from J, with 21 bases between. The germline CDR1 and CDR2 sequences are MNHNS and SASEGT. This CDR3 spans 14 amino acids. MiXCR, applied by TCRdb to the 5' RACE reads, yields one record per CDR3 protein. This table has some 840,000 distinct CDR3 sequences, about 10% appearing once. In its sample, this clonotype was seen many times. Its antigen is not identified. The sequenced sample consisted of blood, either unsorted or a sorted T cell fraction (not recorded which). V and J are TRBV6-1 and TRBJ1-1; D uncertain. The source of this sequence is a male donor with ankylosing spondylitis. The CDR3 is CASSPRGRVIVAFF. Here the CDR3 DNA reads TGTGCCAGCAGTCCCCGGGGAAGGGTGATCGTCGCTTTCTTT.